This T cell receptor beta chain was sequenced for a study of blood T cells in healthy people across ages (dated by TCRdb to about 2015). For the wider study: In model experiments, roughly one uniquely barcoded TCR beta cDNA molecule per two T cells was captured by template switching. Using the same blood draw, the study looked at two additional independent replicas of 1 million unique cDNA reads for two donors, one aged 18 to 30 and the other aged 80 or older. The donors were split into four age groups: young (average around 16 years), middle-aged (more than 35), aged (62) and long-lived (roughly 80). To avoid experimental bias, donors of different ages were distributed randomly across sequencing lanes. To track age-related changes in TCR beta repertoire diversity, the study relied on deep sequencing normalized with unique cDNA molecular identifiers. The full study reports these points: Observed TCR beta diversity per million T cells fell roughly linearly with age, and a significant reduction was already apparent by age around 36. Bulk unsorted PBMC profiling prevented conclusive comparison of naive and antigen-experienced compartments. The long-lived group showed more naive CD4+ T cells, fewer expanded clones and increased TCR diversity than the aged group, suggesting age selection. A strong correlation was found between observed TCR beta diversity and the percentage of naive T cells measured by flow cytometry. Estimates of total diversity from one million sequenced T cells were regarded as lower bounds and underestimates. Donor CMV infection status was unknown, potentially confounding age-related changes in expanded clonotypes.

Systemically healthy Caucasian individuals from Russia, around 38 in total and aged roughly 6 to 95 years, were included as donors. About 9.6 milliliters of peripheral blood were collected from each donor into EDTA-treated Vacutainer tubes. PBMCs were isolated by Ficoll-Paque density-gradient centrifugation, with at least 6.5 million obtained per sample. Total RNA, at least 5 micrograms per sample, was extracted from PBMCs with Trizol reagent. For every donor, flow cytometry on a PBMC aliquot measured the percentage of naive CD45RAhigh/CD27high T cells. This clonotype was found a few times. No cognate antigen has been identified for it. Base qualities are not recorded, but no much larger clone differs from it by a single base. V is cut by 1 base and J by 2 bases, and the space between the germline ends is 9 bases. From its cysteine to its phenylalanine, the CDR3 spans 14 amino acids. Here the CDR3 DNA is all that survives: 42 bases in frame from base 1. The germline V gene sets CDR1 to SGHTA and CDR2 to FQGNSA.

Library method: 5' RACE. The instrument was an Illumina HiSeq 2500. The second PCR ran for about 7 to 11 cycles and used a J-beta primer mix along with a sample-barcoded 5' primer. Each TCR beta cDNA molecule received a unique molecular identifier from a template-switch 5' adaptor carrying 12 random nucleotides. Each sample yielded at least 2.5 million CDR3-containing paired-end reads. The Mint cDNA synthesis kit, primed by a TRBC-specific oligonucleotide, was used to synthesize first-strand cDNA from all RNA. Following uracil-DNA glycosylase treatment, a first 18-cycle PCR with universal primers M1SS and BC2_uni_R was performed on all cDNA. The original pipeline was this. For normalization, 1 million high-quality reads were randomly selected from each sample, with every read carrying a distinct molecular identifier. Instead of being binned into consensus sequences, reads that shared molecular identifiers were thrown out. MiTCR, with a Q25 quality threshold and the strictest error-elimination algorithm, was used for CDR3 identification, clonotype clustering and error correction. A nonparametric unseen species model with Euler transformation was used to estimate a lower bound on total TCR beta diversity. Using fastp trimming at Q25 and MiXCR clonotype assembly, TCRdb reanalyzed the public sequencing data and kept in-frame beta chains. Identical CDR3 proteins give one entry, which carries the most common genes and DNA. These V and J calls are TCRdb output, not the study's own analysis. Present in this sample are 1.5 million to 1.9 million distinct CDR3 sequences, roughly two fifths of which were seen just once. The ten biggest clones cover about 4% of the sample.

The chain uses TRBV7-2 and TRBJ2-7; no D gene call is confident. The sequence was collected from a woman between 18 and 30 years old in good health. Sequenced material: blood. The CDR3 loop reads CASSLVDRAYEQYF. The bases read TGTGCCAGCAGCTTAGTTGACCGAGCCTACGAGCAGTACTTC.